The next 12 T cell receptor beta chains were all read from a single sample in a study of PD-1 blockade in mismatch repair-deficient tumors. Sequencing was performed with immunoSEQ multiplex PCR; in TCRdb, only in-frame clones are kept and a portion is missing. The sample contains around 37,000 clones, 80% to 85% of which appear only once. The specimen was PBMCs, collected approximately 9 months after starting pembrolizumab. All receptors derive from an adult with mismatch repair-deficient cancer.

This chain links TRBV9 with TRBJ2-2; TRBD1 aligns across 7 bases. Per germline, CDR1 SGDLS and CDR2 YYNGEE. This CDR3 contains 16 residues. J was trimmed by 7 bases and V by 1 base; bases with no gene match: 10. The CDR3 reads CASSVRGTGDVGELFF. The CDR3 DNA reads TGTGCCAGCAGCGTAAGAGGAACAGGGGACGTCGGGGAGCTGTTTTTT.

A few counts support this clone. The chain combines TRBV4-1 with TRBJ2-5, with 9 bases aligning to TRBD2. The trim removed 3 bases at V and 5 bases at J, leaving 10 bases unmatched. This CDR3 contains 16 residues. Per the germline V gene, CDR1 is MGHRA and CDR2 is YSYEKL. The DNA of the CDR3 is TGCGCCAGCAGCCAGTTCCAGGCGGGAGGGCTGGAGACCCAGTACTTC. Protein sequence: CASSQFQAGGLETQYF.

The chain links TRBV2 to TRBJ1-2, with 9 bases lining up with TRBD1. The germline gives CDR1 SNHLY, CDR2 FYNNEI. Trimming removed 6 bases from V and 1 base from J; junction bases left unmatched: 6. The length of the CDR3 is 15 residues. This CDR3 reads CASRDPGQGNYGYTF. CDR3 sequence (DNA): TGTGCCAGCAGGGACCCGGGACAGGGTAACTATGGCTACACCTTC.

Details on this clone: Compared with germline, one end of the junction differs, possibly owing to a read error. The chain links TRBV7-8 to TRBJ2-7; perhaps TRBD1 as D (6 bases). Germline V lookup: CDR1 SGHVS, CDR2 FQNEAQ. The CDR3 is 14 residues long. CDR3 sequence: CASTLWSEGDEQYF. The CDR3 nucleotides read TGTGCCAGCACCTTATGGTCTGAGGGGGACGAGCAGTACTTC.

This clone has only a few counts. The chain uses TRBV21-1 and TRBJ2-7; TRBD2, the table's D call, lacks a check against the DNA. TRBV21-1 corresponds to a pseudogene. This CDR3 is built from 17 residues. The CDR3: CASSNTSGVRVGYEQYF. The DNA for the CDR3 is TGTGCCAGCAGCAACACTAGCGGGGTGAGGGTGGGCTACGAGCAGTACTTC.

The chain employs TRBV7-2 and TRBJ1-1, with unresolved D. The CDR3 sequence is 13 residues long. The germline V and J ends were trimmed by 4 bases and 1 base, with 7 bases remaining between them. Germline V gives CDR1 SGHTA, CDR2 FQGNSA. CDR3 nucleotides: TGTGCCAGCAGCTCTGTGCGGAACACTGAAGCTTTCTTT. It translates to CASSSVRNTEAFF. Full variable domain (outside the CDR3, taken from reference TRBV7-2 and TRBJ1-1): GAGVSQSPSNKVTEKGKDVELRCDPISGHTALYWYRQSLGQGLEFLIYFQGNSAPDKSGLPSDRFSAERTGGSVSTLTIQRTQQEDSAVYLCASSSVRNTEAFFGQGTRLTVV.

DNA for the CDR3: TGTGCCAGCAGCCAGTGGACAGACTATGGCTACACCTTC. It codes for CASSQWTDYGYTF. The chain has TRBV4-2 and TRBJ1-2; possible D gene TRBD1, 6 bases. The CDR3 consists of 13 residues. Trimming removed 3 bases from V and 3 bases from J, with 8 bases in between. Germline V gene data show CDR1 as LGHNA and CDR2 as YNFKEQ.

The rearrangement uses TRBV7-3 and TRBJ1-1; 9 bases line up with TRBD1. Trimming at V came to 5 bases and at J to 7 bases, leaving 8 bases not matched to a gene. The CDR3 sequence is 14 residues long. Looked up from germline, CDR1 is SGHTA and CDR2 is FQGTGA. DNA of the CDR3: TGTGCCAGCAGCACGGGACAGGGTCGGAGTGAAGCTTTCTTT. It yields the protein CASSTGQGRSEAFF.

This clone was counted once. In DNA form, the CDR3 reads TGTGCCAGCATCGCGGCGGGGGAGACCCAGTACTTC. Amino acid sequence: CASIAAGETQYF. The genes are TRBV6-1 and TRBJ2-5; maybe TRBD2 (6 bases). This CDR3 spans 12 amino acids. The germline gives CDR1 MNHNS, CDR2 SASEGT. V lost 7 bases and J 5 bases, leaving 11 bases between the germline ends.

CDR3 nucleotide sequence: TGTGCCAGCAGCTTGATTGCGGGGACAGGGGCGACCCAGTACTTC. Translating it yields CASSLIAGTGATQYF. This chain links TRBV5-8 with TRBJ2-5, with 10 bases aligning to TRBD1. The CDR3 covers 15 residues. Per germline, CDR1 SGHTS and CDR2 YDEGEE. The J segment lost 7 bases and the V segment lost 1 base, leaving 7 bases of the junction unmatched.

J is TRBJ2-7 and V is TRBV27; 14 nucleotides align to TRBD2. V dropped 5 bases and J dropped 3; count of bases not matched to a gene: 6. Per germline, CDR1 MNHEY and CDR2 SMNVEV (reference sequence). CDR3 size: 16 residues. The CDR3 loop is CASSTFGTSGSYEQYF. In DNA form, the CDR3 reads TGTGCCAGCAGTACCTTCGGGACTAGCGGGAGCTACGAGCAGTACTTC.

The chain carries TRBV28 and TRBJ1-5, with D hard to call. Trimming removed 0 bases from V and 0 bases from J, with 6 bases in between. The CDR3 spans 15 residues. Germline V gene lookup returns CDR1 MDHEN and CDR2 SYDVKM. DNA for the CDR3: TGTGCCAGCAGTTTATGGGCTTATAGCAATCAGCCCCAGCATTTT. Amino acid sequence: CASSLWAYSNQPQHF. The full variable domain, completed using reference TRBV28 and TRBJ1-5, is DVKVTQSSRYLVKRTGEKVFLECVQDMDHENMFWYRQDPGLGLRLIYFSYDVKMKEKGDIPEGYSVSREKKERFSLILESASTNQTSMYLCASSLWAYSNQPQHFGDGTRLSIL.